Shown below are 5 T cell receptor beta chains from a single sample sequenced in a study of T-cell reconstitution after alpha-beta-depleted transplantation in children. During its preparation, the TCRbeta library received unique molecular identifiers. TCRdb processed the PCR reads anew with MiXCR; each CDR3 protein has one entry. The table records 200,000 to 250,000 distinct CDR3 sequences, 12% of them present only once. The source material was PBMCs from the stem cell graft donor, sampled from the stem cell graft. These receptors all come from a human donor who donated a stem cell graft to a child with acute lymphoblastic leukemia.

This clonotype was counted ten times or more. The chain has TRBV6-2 or TRBV6-3 and TRBJ1-1, with TRBD1 as a possible D gene (5 bases). The CDR3 is made up of 14 amino acids. The ends were cut back, 4 bases at V and 2 bases at J, with 11 bases in the middle. CDR1 is MNHEY, CDR2 SVGEGT, per germline. The CDR3 DNA follows: TGTGCCAGCAGTTCCCAGGGTCTAAACACTGAAGCTTTCTTT. It yields the protein CASSSQGLNTEAFF.

This clonotype was counted many times. J is TRBJ2-7 and V is TRBV7-2; TRBD2 might be the D (6 bases). The CDR3 sequence is 14 residues long. Between the trimmed V and J ends, which lost 4 bases and 0 bases, there was a span of 10 bases. Germline V gives CDR1 SGHTA, CDR2 FQGNSA. In nucleotides, the CDR3 is TGTGCCAGCAGCTGGGGACTCCGCTCCTACGAGCAGTACTTC. It yields the protein CASSWGLRSYEQYF.

This clonotype appeared many times. The chain uses TRBV6-5 and TRBJ2-1; TRBD1 aligns across 8 bases. The CDR3 extends over 14 amino acids. CDR1 MNHEY and CDR2 SVGAGI come from the germline V gene. V shed 6 bases, J shed 4 bases, and the junction held 5 bases outside the gene matches. The CDR3 DNA is TGTGCCAGCAGCCTGGGACAGGAGTACAATGAGCAGTTCTTC. This gives the protein CASSLGQEYNEQFF.

This clonotype was counted at least ten times. The chain employs TRBV20-1 and TRBJ2-1; D is possibly TRBD2 (6 bases). The CDR3 has 15 residues. CDR1 and CDR2 from the germline V gene are DFQATT and SNEGSKA (reference sequence). Trimming took 3 bases from V and 9 from J, leaving 21 bases between them. CDR3: CSASSGTPLGGEQFF. The CDR3 nucleotides read TGCAGTGCTAGCTCCGGGACCCCCCTCGGGGGTGAGCAGTTCTTC.

In DNA form, the CDR3 reads TGCGCCAGCAGTGGGACAGGGGGCGAAGAAGCTTTCTTT. Residues: CASSGTGGEEAFF. The genes are TRBV10-1 and TRBJ1-1, with 11 nucleotides matching TRBD1. CDR3 length equals 13 residues. Germline-derived CDR1 and CDR2 are WNHNN and SYGVQD (reference sequence). Losses at the gene ends were 4 bases for V and 8 bases for J; bases not matched to a gene: 3.